These T cell receptor beta chains were read from a single sample in a study of a mutant IDH1 vaccine in newly diagnosed glioma. For these TCRs, the target antigens are not known. Here immunoSEQ multiplex PCR was the method, and the copy in TCRdb shows in-frame clones only, minus some. Counted here are approximately 44,000 clones, around 80% occurring once; the ten biggest clones make up 12%. Sequencing used PBMCs, obtained from a glioma patient whose treatment included an IDH1 peptide vaccine. Receptors originate from a man aged 40-49 years with glioma. The CDR3 runs from the conserved cysteine through the conserved F or W. D genes are given only for firm matches. Clone size is shown for a subset of rows, as once, few, many or a class of expanded clone.

-,TRBJ2-2,TRBV2,TRBD2,TGTGCCAGCCGGGGGACTAGCGGCACCGGGGAGCTGTTTTTT,CASRGTSGTGELFF
few,TRBJ2-1,TRBV28,-,TGTGCCAGCACCGTGGGGTACATGGGGCAGTTCTTC,CASTVGYMGQFF
-,TRBJ2-4,TRBV21-1,-,TGTGCCAGCAGCAAAATCGACAGGGGCTCCAAAAACATTCAGTACTTC,CASSKIDRGSKNIQYF
-,TRBJ1-5,TRBV4-1,-,TGCGCCAGCAGCCCACAGGGTTCTTCTAGCAATCAGCCCCAGCATTTT,CASSPQGSSSNQPQHF
-,TRBJ2-5,TRBV9,-,TGTGCCAGCAGCGCGGAAGTGGCGGGATGGGAGACCCAGTACTTC,CASSAEVAGWETQYF
few,TRBJ1-5,TRBV18,-,TGTGCCAGCTCACAAGGACGGGGATATAGCAATCAGCCCCAGCATTTT,CASSQGRGYSNQPQHF
few,TRBJ2-5,TRBV25-1,-,TGTGCCAGCAGCACAATACTAGGAATGGAGACCCAGTACTTC,CASSTILGMETQYF
-,TRBJ2-1,TRBV5-1,-,TGCGCCAGCAGCTTGGAACCCAACAATGAGCAGTTCTTC,CASSLEPNNEQFF
-,TRBJ1-5,TRBV11-2,-,TGTGCCAGCAGCTTAGAATTGAATCAGCCCCAGCATTTT,CASSLELNQPQHF
few,TRBJ1-4,TRBV11-2,-,TGTGCCAGCAGCCCCGGGACACCTTTGGGTGAAAAACTGTTTTTT,CASSPGTPLGEKLFF
-,TRBJ2-1,TRBV7-2,TRBD2,TGTGCCAGCAGCTTAAGGGGCGGGAGGGACAATGAGCAGTTCTTC,CASSLRGGRDNEQFF
-,TRBJ1-6,TRBV6-6,-,TGTGCCAGCAGTCCTAGTGGTTCACCCCTCCACTTT,CASSPSGSPLHF
-,TRBJ2-2,TRBV6-6,TRBD2,TGTGCCAGCAGTTACCCGGCTAGCGGGATCGGCGGGGAGCTGTTTTTT,CASSYPASGIGGELFF
few,TRBJ1-4,TRBV7-2,-,TGTGCCAGCAGCTTAGAAGGACTGGATGAAAAACTGTTTTTT,CASSLEGLDEKLFF
-,TRBJ2-1,TRBV18,TRBD2,TGTGCCAGCTCACCACCAGGACTAGCGGGAGGAGACAATGAGCAGTTCTTC,CASSPPGLAGGDNEQFF
few,TRBJ2-3,TRBV6-5,TRBD2,TGTGCCAGCAGTTTGGGACTAGCGGGTGATACGCAGTATTTT,CASSLGLAGDTQYF
-,TRBJ2-1,TRBV7-9,TRBD2,TGTGCCAGCACCACTTTAGCGGGAGGGATGAATGAGCAGTTCTTC,CASTTLAGGMNEQFF
-,TRBJ1-2,TRBV9,-,TGTGCCAGCAGGAACAGGGATAACTATGGCTACACCTTC,CASRNRDNYGYTF
-,TRBJ2-1,TRBV14,-,TGTGCCAGCAGCGAGTTGATTTTAAGCTCCTACAATGAGCAGTTCTTC,CASSELILSSYNEQFF
few,TRBJ2-2,TRBV29-1,-,TGCAGCGTTGGGGTATCCGCGGGCACCGGGGAGCTGTTTTTT,CSVGVSAGTGELFF
-,TRBJ1-1,TRBV5-6,-,TGTGCCAGCAGCTTCGGGGGAGACACTGAAGCTTTCTTT,CASSFGGDTEAFF
-,TRBJ2-5,TRBV14,-,TGTGCCAGCAGCCAAGAAAACAGGAGATCGGGGGAGCAGTACTTC,CASSQENRRSGEQYF
-,TRBJ2-3,TRBV5-4,-,TGTGCCAGCAGCTTAGGATACAGTCCCACAGATACGCAGTATTTT,CASSLGYSPTDTQYF
-,TRBJ2-3,TRBV15,-,TGTGCCACCAGCACAGGCCGGGGAGATACGCAGTATTTT,CATSTGRGDTQYF
-,TRBJ2-2,TRBV14,-,TGTGCCAGCAGCCAATTCCCTACTAGCTGGAACACCGGGGAGCTGTTTTTT,CASSQFPTSWNTGELFF
-,TRBJ1-1,TRBV7-2,TRBD1,TGTGCCAGCAGCTCGAGAACTTCAGGGGGGTCTAGGTTCACTGAAGCTTTCTTT,CASSSRTSGGSRFTEAFF
-,TRBJ2-1,TRBV2,TRBD2,TGTGCCAGGACTAGCGGGAACAATGAGCAGTTCTTC,CARTSGNNEQFF
-,TRBJ1-2,TRBV9,-,TGTGCCAGCAGCGTAGAGGGGTGGGATGGCTACACCTTC,CASSVEGWDGYTF
-,TRBJ2-4,TRBV7-8,TRBD1,TGTGCCAGCAGCTCGTACAGGGGCCAGGGGAACATTCAGTACTTC,CASSSYRGQGNIQYF
-,TRBJ2-2,TRBV7-2,-,TGTGCCAGTGGGATTTCCGGTTCCGGGACCGGGGAGCTGTTTTTT,CASGISGSGTGELFF
-,TRBJ2-1,TRBV4-2,-,TGTGCCAGCAGCCCCGAACAGGGACTCTCCTACAATGAGCAGTTCTTC,CASSPEQGLSYNEQFF